One and the same sample provided the 25 T cell receptor beta chains below, sequenced in a study of vaccination and CD4 T cells after COVID-19. These receptors' targets are unknown. Treatment reported: approximately 9-day PBMC culture with coronavirus spike peptide pools or control peptides (ViraFEST assay). CD4+ T cells that had been cultured provided DNA sequenced with the Oncomine TCR Beta short-read assay. TCRdb independently ran MiXCR on the PCR reads; one entry per CDR3 protein. The table has fewer than 13,000 distinct CDR3 sequences, 64% seen once. Sequencing was done on a sample of CD4+ T cells from blood, cultured in vitro. The receptor source for this set is a human donor who had recovered from COVID-19.

V is TRBV30 and J is TRBJ2-3; 7 bases map to TRBD2. Germline V gene sequence: CDR1 GTSNPN, CDR2 SVGIG (reference sequence). J gave up 10 bases and V 5 bases, and 12 bases lay outside the gene matches. The CDR3 sequence is 13 residues long. CDR3 in amino acids: CAWCVREASPQYF. The CDR3 DNA reads TGTGCCTGGTGCGTCCGGGAGGCGTCTCCGCAGTATTTT.

The genes are TRBV12-3 or TRBV12-4 and TRBJ1-6; D is perhaps TRBD1 (5 bases). CDR3 size: 12 residues. V gave up 3 bases and J gave up 8 bases, with 5 bases separating them. The CDR3 sequence: CASSFRDSPLHF. The CDR3 DNA sequence: TGTGCCAGCAGTTTCAGGGATTCACCCCTCCACTTT.

This clonotype was seen a handful of times. The rearrangement joins TRBV20-1 to TRBJ2-7, with 7 bases lining up with TRBD1. V lost 5 bases, J lost 2 bases, and 12 bases stayed unmatched. CDR1 is DFQATT and CDR2 is SNEGSKA in the germline V gene (reference sequence). This CDR3 contains 15 residues. The CDR3: CSAPPPRQGAYEQYF. The CDR3 DNA is TGCAGTGCTCCCCCCCCTCGACAGGGCGCCTACGAGCAGTACTTC.

This clonotype was seen a few times. The chain couples TRBV7-2 to TRBJ1-1, with unresolved D. Deletions cut 2 bases from V and 0 bases from J, with 10 bases between. This CDR3 comprises 15 residues. Looked up from germline, CDR1 is SGHTA and CDR2 is FQGNSA. The CDR3 bases are TGTGCCAGCAGCTTACCCCCCAGCATGAACACTGAAGCTTTCTTT. Its protein is CASSLPPSMNTEAFF.

The rearrangement uses TRBV14 and TRBJ2-7, with D uncertain. Trimming pared 6 bases from V and 0 bases from J, leaving 9 bases between. The CDR3 covers 13 residues. Germline CDR1 and CDR2: SGHDN and FVKESK. The CDR3 DNA reads as TGTGCCAGCAGTCCGGGCAACTCCTACGAGCAGTACTTC. It encodes CASSPGNSYEQYF.

The chain carries TRBV5-1 and TRBJ2-3; a possible D gene is TRBD2 (6 bases). Germline loops: CDR1 SGHRS, CDR2 YFSETQ. The V end lost 1 base, the J end lost 1 base, and 10 bases lay between the germline ends. The CDR3 has 15 residues. The CDR3 loop is CASSLSGGGTDTQYF. In DNA, the CDR3 is TGCGCCAGCAGCTTGAGCGGCGGGGGCACAGATACGCAGTATTTT. The full variable domain, with the rest looked up from reference TRBV5-1 and TRBJ2-3, is KAGVTQTPRYLIKTRGQQVTLSCSPISGHRSVSWYQQTPGQGLQFLFEYFSETQRNKGNFPGRFSGRQFSNSRSEMNVSTLELGDSALYLCASSLSGGGTDTQYFGPGTRLTVL.

The CDR3 nucleotides are TGTGCCAGTAGTATGGGTCTTAACTATGGCTACACCTTC. It encodes CASSMGLNYGYTF. The V call is TRBV19, the J call TRBJ1-2; D not certain. CDR1 is LNHDA and CDR2 is SQIVND in the germline V gene (reference sequence). This CDR3 contains 13 residues. Between the trimmed V and J ends, which lost 3 bases and 1 base, there was a span of 6 bases.

The count of this clonotype is one. The V and J genes are TRBV6-4 and TRBJ1-1; a possible D gene is TRBD1 (5 bases). Germline CDR1 MRHNA, CDR2 SNTAGT. With 5 bases removed from V and 0 bases from J, the gap between germline ends came to 7 bases. The CDR3 runs 13 residues. CDR3 sequence (DNA): TGTGCCAGCAGTTCGACAGTGAACACTGAAGCTTTCTTT. Amino acids: CASSSTVNTEAFF.

The chain employs TRBV20-1 and TRBJ2-5, with 7 positions matching TRBD1. V gave up 0 bases and J gave up 1 base; unmatched junction bases: 8. The CDR3 is made up of 16 amino acids. The V gene's germline CDR1 is DFQATT and CDR2 SNEGSKA (reference sequence). CDR3 in DNA: TGCAGTGCTAGAGATCAGGCTGACAGGGCCCAAGAGACCCAGTACTTC. Protein product: CSARDQADRAQETQYF.

The chain carries TRBV10-3 and TRBJ1-5; 9 bases are a match to TRBD1. This CDR3 is 16 amino acids long. Germline V CDR1 and CDR2: ENHRY, SYGVKD. After removal of 0 bases from V and 6 bases from J, the junction contained 6 bases not matched to a gene. CDR3 in amino acids: CAISESSGTGSQPQHF. The DNA of the CDR3 is TGTGCCATCAGTGAGTCCTCCGGGACAGGGAGTCAGCCCCAGCATTTT.

This chain links TRBV6-1 with TRBJ1-5; D not resolved. CDR1 and CDR2 from the germline V gene are MNHNS and SASEGT. V dropped 3 bases and J dropped 6 bases, with 9 bases sitting between them. This CDR3 has 13 residues. The CDR3 loop reads CASSDTLVQPQHF. The DNA of the CDR3 is TGTGCCAGCAGTGACACCCTCGTTCAGCCCCAGCATTTT.

There are a few counts of this clonotype. This rearrangement joins TRBV20-1 to TRBJ1-2, with D possibly being TRBD1 (6 bases). Trimming took 0 bases from V and 5 from J, leaving 19 bases between them. The CDR3 is 16 residues long. The germline V gene has CDR1 DFQATT and CDR2 SNEGSKA (reference sequence). This chain's CDR3 is CSARDLAAGALYGYTF. CDR3 bases: TGCAGTGCTAGAGATCTCGCGGCAGGGGCGCTATATGGCTACACCTTC.

V gene TRBV5-4 combines with J gene TRBJ2-5, with 7 bases matching TRBD2. The germline V gene has CDR1 SGHNT and CDR2 YYREEE (reference sequence). The V and J ends lost 0 bases and 2 bases, in that order; junction bases with no gene match: 7. CDR3 length: 16 amino acids. In nucleotides, the CDR3 is TGTGCCAGCAGCTTGGAGCTAGCGGAGTCACAAGAGACCCAGTACTTC. Its translation is CASSLELAESQETQYF.

The chain carries TRBV19 and TRBJ1-2; 8 bases map to TRBD1. The CDR3 is made up of 15 amino acids. Germline V lookup: CDR1 LNHDA, CDR2 SQIVND (reference sequence). With V trimmed by 6 bases and J by 4 bases, 10 bases remained unmatched. CDR3 DNA sequence: TGTGCCAGTAGGTCTACAGGGGGTGGTTTCTATGGCTACACCTTC. The encoded protein is CASRSTGGGFYGYTF.

The table lists this clonotype with a count of one. The V and J genes are TRBV20-1 and TRBJ2-3; weak D call: TRBD2 (6 bases). CDR3 size: 16 residues. The ends were cut back, 6 bases at V and 1 base at J, with 20 bases in the middle. Per germline, CDR1 DFQATT and CDR2 SNEGSKA (reference sequence). CDR3 sequence reads: CSADATSSAGTDTQYF. In DNA form, the CDR3 reads TGCAGTGCCGACGCCACCTCTAGCGCAGGCACAGATACGCAGTATTTT.

The chain uses TRBV7-2 and TRBJ2-5; D is perhaps TRBD2 (5 bases). CDR1 SGHTA and CDR2 FQGNSA come from the germline V gene. Trimming stripped 1 base from V and 4 bases from J, with 10 bases between. The CDR3 is made up of 14 amino acids. The CDR3 DNA sequence: TGTGCCAGCAGCTTAGGCGGAGGCTCAGAGACCCAGTACTTC. Translation: CASSLGGGSETQYF. The full variable domain, with the rest looked up from reference TRBV7-2 and TRBJ2-5, is GAGVSQSPSNKVTEKGKDVELRCDPISGHTALYWYRQSLGQGLEFLIYFQGNSAPDKSGLPSDRFSAERTGGSVSTLTIQRTQQEDSAVYLCASSLGGGSETQYFGPGTRLLVL.

V and J are TRBV5-4 and TRBJ1-2; TRBD1 might be the D (5 bases). Germline values: CDR1 SGHNT, CDR2 YYREEE (reference sequence). V lost 0 bases to trimming and J lost 3 bases, with 9 bases between them. The CDR3 runs to 14 residues. CDR3 protein: CASSLALTDYGYTF. CDR3 bases: TGTGCCAGCAGCTTGGCCCTGACAGACTATGGCTACACCTTC.

The chain uses TRBV2 and TRBJ1-5, with D possibly TRBD1 on 5 matching bases. CDR1 and CDR2 (germline): SNHLY, FYNNEI. The CDR3 runs to 15 residues. Between the trimmed V and J ends, which lost 6 bases and 0 bases, there was a span of 12 bases. CDR3 in amino acids: CASSAGTYSNQPQHF. CDR3 nucleotide sequence: TGTGCCAGCAGCGCCGGGACCTATAGCAATCAGCCCCAGCATTTT.

This clonotype was seen a handful of times. The V call is TRBV7-9, the J call TRBJ1-6; TRBD1 matches 11 bases. This CDR3 has 15 residues. Trimming removed 5 bases from V and 9 bases from J; junction bases left unmatched: 6. The germline V gene has CDR1 SEHNR and CDR2 FQNEAQ (reference sequence). CDR3 DNA sequence: TGTGCCAGCAGCGCCTGGACAGGGGGCGTTTCACCCCTCCACTTT. It specifies CASSAWTGGVSPLHF.

The V call is TRBV7-8, the J call TRBJ1-3, with D tentatively TRBD1 (5 bases). Looked up from germline, CDR1 is SGHVS and CDR2 is FQNEAQ. The length of the CDR3 is 15 residues. V shed 5 bases and J shed 3 bases, with 14 bases lying between them. CDR3 region: CASSIDDRHGNTIYF. CDR3 DNA: TGTGCCAGCAGCATAGATGACAGACATGGAAACACCATATATTTT.

The gene calls are TRBV7-6 and TRBJ1-1; weak D call: TRBD1 (5 bases). This CDR3 spans 16 amino acids. With 5 bases removed from V and 3 bases from J, the gap between germline ends came to 19 bases. The germline CDR1 and CDR2 sequences are SGHVS and FNYEAQ. DNA for the CDR3: TGTGCCAGCAGCCACATACAGTTTGGGGGGGACACTGAAGCTTTCTTT. This codes for CASSHIQFGGDTEAFF.

This chain links TRBV4-1 with TRBJ2-2, with a possible D match to TRBD2 (5 bases). In germline, CDR1 is MGHRA, CDR2 YSYEKL. V dropped 0 bases and J dropped 2 bases, with 7 bases sitting between them. This CDR3 region has 15 residues. As DNA, the CDR3 is TGCGCCAGCAGCCAAGATACGGGAAACACCGGGGAGCTGTTTTTT. This encodes CASSQDTGNTGELFF.

The genes are TRBV7-9 and TRBJ2-2, with 7 bases aligning to TRBD1. In germline, CDR1 is SEHNR, CDR2 FQNEAQ (reference sequence). Trimming cost V 4 bases and J 6 bases; bases outside gene matches: 8. This CDR3 is built from 15 residues. The CDR3 protein is CASSSRTGGPGELFF. For the CDR3, the DNA is TGTGCCAGCAGCTCCCGGACAGGCGGGCCCGGGGAGCTGTTTTTT.

J is TRBJ2-7 and V is TRBV20-1, with 9 positions matching TRBD2. Trimming took 6 bases from V and 2 from J; bases not matched to a gene: 2. Germline CDR1 is DFQATT and CDR2 is SNEGSKA (reference sequence). The length of the CDR3 is 12 residues. The CDR3 loop is CSAGLATYEQYF. The CDR3, as DNA: TGCAGTGCCGGACTAGCGACCTACGAGCAGTACTTC.

This chain links TRBV6-5 with TRBJ2-1; 12 positions agree with TRBD2. Germline assignment: CDR1 MNHEY and CDR2 SVGAGI. The CDR3 consists of 15 residues. V gave up 4 bases and J gave up 8 bases; unmatched junction bases: 6. The chain's CDR3 is CASSWSSGGAYEQFF. In DNA, the CDR3 is TGTGCCAGCAGTTGGTCTAGCGGGGGGGCGTATGAGCAGTTCTTC.